This paragraph reports one T cell receptor beta chain. No cognate antigen has been identified for it. Base qualities were left out, and no much larger clone turns up one base away. This record comes from a study of identifying expanded T cells in peripheral blood (dated by TCRdb to between 2017 and 2020). Study-level background: Technical replicates were generated by sequencing separate aliquots of the same genomic DNA pool, and four replicates were compared pairwise.

No immune events, such as infections, were documented for the healthy donors during the collection period. Blood repertoires from healthy donors were used as a training cohort for calibrating time-dependent variance in a beta-binomial model of differential abundance of T-cell clones. The training cohort included around 10 healthy donors, of whom 3 were female and 7 were male. The donors were between roughly 25 and 64 years old, with an average age of around 42 years. Whole blood was collected from each healthy donor at three time points spaced approximately 13 days apart and obtained from a commercial supplier. For immunosequencing, genomic DNA was extracted from unsorted whole blood. Study-level results and caveats: The authors expected that over much longer intervals, such as months to years, biological variance in healthy repertoires might increase even further. For all healthy donors, the variance in clone template counts between roughly 2-week samples rose significantly as total template count increased. The beta-binomial model significantly reduced the number of clones called differentially abundant and the false-positive rate across all healthy-donor time intervals. The binomial model flagged about 1.1 differentially abundant clones between technical replicates but 15 to 17 over around 2 weeks and 19 to 20 over four weeks.

The immunoSEQ Assay, which relies on bias-controlled multiplex PCR amplification of genomic DNA, was used to profile TCRbeta CDR3 regions. In the source study's methods: The absolute abundance of each unique TCRbeta CDR3 region was quantified after sequences were collapsed and filtered. Differential abundance was tested with two models: a binomial (Fisher-equivalent) model and a beta-binomial model that adds time-dependent variance fitted from healthy donors. Any clone with fewer than 5 combined templates was excluded, and a clone was called differentially abundant if its Benjamini-Hochberg FDR was below 0.01. Using the form v = (b*log(k)+a)^2, the beta-binomial variance was modeled as a function of the total template count across the two samples. TCRdb obtained this table from immuneACCESS and retained in-frame rearrangements with V and J assigned. These tables miss some clones; where compared with another copy, unresolved V genes account for less than half of the shortfall, and the remainder is unexplained. V and J calls plus clone size are reproduced from that table; the DNA served to infer D and trimming. The sample has under 150,000 clones on record, approximately 86% of them singletons. The biggest ten clones account for around 8.4% of the sample.

Measured from the cysteine to the phenylalanine, the CDR3 is 16 residues long. Here the CDR3 DNA is all that survives: 48 bases in frame from base 1. According to the germline V gene, CDR1 reads SGHRS and CDR2 reads YFSETQ. V is trimmed back by 4 bases and J by 10 bases, and the junction contains 14 bases that no gene match accounts for. Sequencing input: blood. The receptor was derived from a person aged 18 to 69 in good health. The rearrangement combines TRBV5-1 with TRBJ1-6; 7 central nucleotides agree with TRBD1. The bases read TGCGCCAGCAGCCCGGGGGGGACAGTAGGTCGGTCACCCCTCCACTTT. Translated, this gives CASSPGGTVGRSPLHF.